This is a list of T cell receptor beta chains from one sample in a study of T cells after yellow fever vaccination. TCRdb reprocessed the 5' RACE reads with MiXCR, giving one entry per CDR3 protein. The sample lists some 320,000 distinct CDR3 sequences; about 4% were seen once. Material: PBMCs, obtained 5 days after the yellow fever booster vaccination. These receptors all stem from a man aged 18 to 29 who received the YFV17D yellow fever vaccine. Both conserved end residues are part of each CDR3. Each record gives: J gene, V gene, CDR3 protein.

TRBJ2-5,TRBV14,CASRSSGVTQYF
TRBJ1-2,TRBV7-9,CASSLRDGYGYTF
TRBJ1-3,TRBV19,CASSDRVGIVSGNTIYF
TRBJ2-1,TRBV7-9,CASSHSRGGEQFF
TRBJ2-3,TRBV7-2,CASSLVGGGDTQYF
TRBJ2-7,TRBV12-3/TRBV12-4,CASSLAGAAGEQYF
TRBJ2-2,TRBV18,CASSPVEAANTGELFF
TRBJ1-5,TRBV28,CASSLYQREGHF
TRBJ1-5,TRBV12-3/TRBV12-4,CASSTTGPQPQHF
TRBJ2-5,TRBV20-1,CSAMKPNSQETQYF
TRBJ2-2,TRBV7-6,CASSPTPTGGKADTGELFF
TRBJ2-1,TRBV15,CATSWLAGGYNEQFF
TRBJ2-2,TRBV7-9,CASSRDRDGNTGELFF
TRBJ2-7,TRBV7-9,CASSPGEGTPYEQYF
TRBJ2-2,TRBV7-9,CASSSPSSVTGELFF
TRBJ1-1,TRBV7-9,CASSLDQGEAFF
TRBJ1-2,TRBV7-2,CASSLAAGEYGYTF
TRBJ1-5,TRBV20-1,CSAREIGGQPQHF
TRBJ2-3,TRBV20-1,CSANFQSLDTQYF
TRBJ2-1,TRBV12-3/TRBV12-4,CASSATTGTGEQFF
TRBJ2-7,TRBV19,CASRDREAYEQYF
TRBJ2-2,TRBV9,CASRQTGGTGELFF
TRBJ1-4,TRBV4-1,CASSQENFHTGTNEKLFF
TRBJ2-1,TRBV5-1,CASSWGGYRPYNEQFF